Shown below are 9 T cell receptor beta chains from a single sample sequenced in a study of blood T cell repertoires in COVID-19. Measured with immunoSEQ multiplex PCR; TCRdb has only the in-frame clones, and not every one. In the table there are more than 95,000 clones, nearly 90% of which are singletons. Material for sequencing was peripheral blood. The receptor set was obtained from a woman at least 80 years old with acute or convalescent COVID-19.

V is TRBV27 and J is TRBJ2-7, with 9 bases fitting TRBD1. This CDR3 spans 14 amino acids. With V trimmed by 6 bases and J by 6 bases, 9 bases remained unmatched. Germline values: CDR1 MNHEY, CDR2 SMNVEV (reference sequence). CDR3 amino acids: CASRALGQGFEQYF. In nucleotides, the CDR3 is TGTGCCAGCAGGGCCCTAGGACAGGGGTTCGAGCAGTACTTC.

The chain uses TRBV9 and TRBJ2-2; possibly TRBD2 for D (6 bases). CDR3 length: 13 residues. V was trimmed by 4 bases and J by 6 bases, leaving 10 bases between them. In germline, CDR1 is SGDLS, CDR2 YYNGEE. The CDR3 here is CASSPGVSGELFF. Written as DNA, the CDR3 is TGTGCCAGCAGCCCGGGGGTTTCCGGGGAGCTGTTTTTT.

This chain connects TRBV24-1 to TRBJ1-2, with D maybe TRBD1 (5 bases). V gave up 4 bases and J gave up 4 bases, with 12 bases separating them. Looked up from germline, CDR1 is KGHDR and CDR2 is SFDVKD. This CDR3 has 14 residues. In DNA form, the CDR3 reads TGTGCCACCAGTGACCCGGGGGACGGCTATGGCTACACCTTC. As protein: CATSDPGDGYGYTF.

The chain is built from TRBV5-1 and TRBJ2-2, with 7 bases that match TRBD1. The CDR3 runs to 16 residues. Germline V CDR1 and CDR2: SGHRS, YFSETQ. V was clipped by 2 bases and J by 6 bases; unmatched bases: 10. The CDR3 DNA follows: TGCGCCAGCAGCTTCGGACAGGTTTTCCGGGCCGGGGAGCTGTTTTTT. This encodes CASSFGQVFRAGELFF.

V gene TRBV5-4 combines with J gene TRBJ1-6, with D perhaps matching TRBD1 (5 bases). CDR1 SGHNT and CDR2 YYREEE come from the germline V gene (reference sequence). This CDR3 is 14 amino acids long. V was clipped by 0 bases and J by 10 bases, with 11 bases between them. This chain's CDR3 is CASSLESGNSPLHF. The DNA of the CDR3 is TGTGCCAGCAGCTTGGAATCAGGGAACTCACCCCTCCACTTT.

J is TRBJ1-6 and V is TRBV10-3; 7 nucleotides line up with TRBD1. Per the germline V gene, CDR1 is ENHRY and CDR2 is SYGVKD. V shed 6 bases, J shed 9 bases, and the junction held 8 bases outside the gene matches. The CDR3 covers 14 residues. The CDR3 DNA reads as TGTGCCATCAGGGATACAGGGGAAATTTCACCCCTCCACTTT. As protein: CAIRDTGEISPLHF.

This sequence joins TRBV6-4 and TRBJ1-2, with 10 bases aligning to TRBD1. Unmatched junction bases numbered 8, after V lost 6 bases and J lost 4 bases. CDR3 length equals 15 residues. CDR1 is MRHNA, CDR2 SNTAGT, per germline. The chain's CDR3 is CASRPSGQGSYGYTF. The CDR3 DNA follows: TGTGCCAGCAGACCTTCGGGACAGGGGTCCTATGGCTACACCTTC.

The sample holds one count of this clone. The CDR3 loop is CASSLEGLAGGPSKNIQYF. The CDR3 DNA follows: TGTGCCAGCAGCCTAGAAGGGCTAGCGGGGGGGCCATCCAAAAACATTCAGTACTTC. The chain joins TRBV13 to TRBJ2-4, with 12 bases matching TRBD2. The CDR3 is made up of 19 amino acids. V shed 5 bases, J shed 2 bases, and the junction held 13 bases outside the gene matches. Germline-derived CDR1 and CDR2 are PRHDT and FYEKMQ (reference sequence).

The rearrangement uses TRBV5-6 and TRBJ2-1; 9 positions match TRBD1. The V and J ends lost 2 bases and 3 bases, in that order; junction bases with no gene match: 6. Germline lookup yields CDR1 SGHDT and CDR2 YYEEEE. The CDR3 is 16 amino acids. The CDR3 coding sequence is TGTGCCAGCAGCTTCGGGGTGGGACAGGGCTACAATGAGCAGTTCTTC. Translating it yields CASSFGVGQGYNEQFF. Using reference TRBV5-6 and TRBJ2-1 for the parts outside the CDR3, the full variable domain is DAGVTQSPTHLIKTRGQQVTLRCSPKSGHDTVSWYQQALGQGPQFIFQYYEEEERQRGNFPDRFSGHQFPNYSSELNVNALLLGDSALYLCASSFGVGQGYNEQFFGPGTRLTVL.